Each of the 9 T cell receptor beta chains below was sequenced from the same sample in a study of breast tumors, draining lymph nodes, adjacent tissues. TCRdb re-analysed the multiplex PCR reads in MiXCR, keeping a single row per CDR3 protein. This table has about 180,000 distinct CDR3 sequences, about 33% appearing once. The lymph nodes were axillary draining lymph nodes from breast cancer patients. Sequencing was carried out using axillary lymph node tissue. The receptors stem from a female donor with breast cancer. Some clones in this sample may be carry-over from other donors' samples.

This clonotype was counted at least ten times. The rearrangement links TRBV7-9 to TRBJ1-2, with 8 bases lining up with TRBD1. With V trimmed by 0 bases and J by 8 bases, 11 bases remained unmatched. The CDR3 has 16 residues. Germline V gives CDR1 SEHNR, CDR2 FQNEAQ (reference sequence). The CDR3 loop reads CASSLAVRTGRSGYTF. The CDR3 DNA reads TGTGCCAGCAGCTTAGCCGTGAGGACAGGGCGGTCAGGCTACACCTTC.

V is TRBV25-1 and J is TRBJ1-5; D might be TRBD1 (6 bases). The CDR3 has 16 amino acids. Trimming removed 4 bases at V and 5 bases at J, with 18 bases between. CDR1 and CDR2 (germline): MGHDK, SYGVNS. The CDR3 nucleotides read TGTGCCAGCAGTGCTAGAGGAGCACAGGGCCATCAGCCCCAGCATTTT. Its translation is CASSARGAQGHQPQHF.

This clonotype showed up just a few times. CDR3 DNA: TGTGCCAGCAGCTTGTATGCAGCCTCTCATTCCTACAATGAGCAGTTCTTC. Its protein product is CASSLYAASHSYNEQFF. The chain uses TRBV5-4 and TRBJ2-1; D ambiguous. Between the trimmed V and J ends, which lost 1 base and 1 base, there was a span of 15 bases. The CDR3 has 17 residues. CDR1 is SGHNT, CDR2 YYREEE, per germline (reference sequence).

V is TRBV7-9 and J is TRBJ2-4; TRBD1 aligns across 9 bases. The trim removed 5 bases at V and 1 base at J, leaving 9 bases unmatched. The CDR3 sequence is 17 residues long. Looked up from germline, CDR1 is SEHNR and CDR2 is FQNEAQ (reference sequence). In DNA, the CDR3 is TGTGCCAGCAGCCGACAGGGGGGCACTTCGGCCAAAAACATTCAGTACTTC. Translating it yields CASSRQGGTSAKNIQYF.

This clonotype was detected many times. This chain uses TRBV18 with TRBJ1-3; the D is unclear. CDR1 is KGHSH, CDR2 LQKENI, per germline. The CDR3 extends over 17 amino acids. V shed 3 bases and J shed 2 bases, with 17 bases lying between them. The CDR3 spells CASSPRRGPEAGNTIYF. The CDR3 DNA reads as TGTGCCAGCTCACCTCGTCGTGGGCCCGAAGCTGGAAACACCATATATTTT. The entire variable domain, with the rest obtained from reference TRBV18 and TRBJ1-3, is as follows: NAGVMQNPRHLVRRRGQEARLRCSPMKGHSHVYWYRQLPEEGLKFMVYLQKENIIDESGMPKERFSAEFPKEGPSILRIQQVVRGDSAAYFCASSPRRGPEAGNTIYFGEGSWLTVV.

Remarks on this clonotype: Germline is not matched at one junction end, which may reflect a read error. This rearrangement joins TRBV10-3 to TRBJ1-4, with D tentatively TRBD1 (5 bases). The CDR3 has 14 residues. The germline V gene has CDR1 ENHRY and CDR2 SYGVKD. The CDR3 is CATSYPRAGRKLFF. CDR3 bases: TGTGCCACCAGTTACCCCAGGGCGGGGAGAAAACTGTTTTTT.

This clonotype was picked up a small number of times. This may stem from a read error, because a much larger clone lies one nucleotide away. The V and J genes are TRBV20-1 and TRBJ2-1; D unclear. Germline loops: CDR1 DFQATT, CDR2 SNEGSKA (reference sequence). This CDR3 region has 12 residues. This CDR3 is CSAPTVGNEPFF. CDR3 DNA: TGCAGTGCTCCGACTGTGGGAAATGAGCCGTTCTTC.

This clonotype was seen many times. This chain links TRBV5-6 with TRBJ2-3; 9 positions agree with TRBD1. The CDR3 has 17 residues. Looked up from germline, CDR1 is SGHDT and CDR2 is YYEEEE. V gave up 4 bases and J gave up 2 bases; unmatched junction bases: 11. CDR3 protein: CASSVSGQGSTTDTQYF. The CDR3 DNA sequence: TGTGCCAGCAGCGTCTCAGGACAGGGGTCGACCACAGATACGCAGTATTTT.

On this clonotype itself: Lacking the conserved final phenylalanine or tryptophan, this CDR3 likely reflects a read error. V is TRBV27 and J is TRBJ2-7; 12 positions match TRBD1. The CDR3 extends over 15 amino acids. V was clipped by 6 bases and J by 3 bases; unmatched bases: 6. Germline V CDR1 and CDR2: MNHEY, SMNVEV (reference sequence). The CDR3 is CASRLGQGALYEQYL. CDR3 bases: TGTGCCAGCAGGCTGGGACAGGGGGCTCTCTACGAGCAGTACCTC.